The following is a T cell receptor beta chain sequence with its context. The data were taken from a study of blood T cell repertoires in COVID-19. Turning to the study itself: The United States, Italy and Spain supplied acute and convalescent COVID-19 samples. PBMCs, B-cell-depleted T cells, or T cells provided the cDNA or gDNA that made up the material.

As originally analysed: Amplification of reference gene primers provided the estimated nucleated cell counts. Sequencing was performed with immunoSEQ multiplex PCR; in TCRdb, only in-frame clones are kept and a portion is missing. The V and J calls and clone size are taken from that table; D and trimming were inferred from the DNA. Of roughly 200,000 clones listed, more than 65% were seen once; the top ten hold approximately 4.8%. The clonotype comes from a man aged 50 or older with active or convalescent COVID-19. Sequencing input: peripheral blood.

The CDR3 sequence: CASSVARMAGGSETQYF. The CDR3 region has the DNA TGTGCCAGCAGCGTAGCCCGCATGGCGGGGGGGTCAGAGACCCAGTACTTC. The V call is TRBV9, the J call TRBJ2-5; 9 positions match TRBD2. Germline CDR1 reads SGDLS; CDR2 reads YYNGEE. V trimming: 0 bases; J trimming: 4 bases; junction bases outside the gene matches: 10. The CDR3 sequence is 17 residues long.